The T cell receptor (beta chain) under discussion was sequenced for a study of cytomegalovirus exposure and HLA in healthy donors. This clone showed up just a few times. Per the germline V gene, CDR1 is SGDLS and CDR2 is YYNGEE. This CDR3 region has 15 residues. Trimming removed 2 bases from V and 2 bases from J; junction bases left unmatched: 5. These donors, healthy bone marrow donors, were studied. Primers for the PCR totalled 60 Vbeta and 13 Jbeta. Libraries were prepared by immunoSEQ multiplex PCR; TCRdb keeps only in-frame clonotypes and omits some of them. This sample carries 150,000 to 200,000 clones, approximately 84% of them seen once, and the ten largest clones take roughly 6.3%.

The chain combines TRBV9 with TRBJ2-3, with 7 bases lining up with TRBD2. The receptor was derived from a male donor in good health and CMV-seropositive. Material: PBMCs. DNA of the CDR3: TGTGCCAGCAGCGTTTCCGGGACTATCACAGATACGCAGTATTTT. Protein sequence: CASSVSGTITDTQYF. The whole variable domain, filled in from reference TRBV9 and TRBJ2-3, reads DSGVTQTPKHLITATGQRVTLRCSPRSGDLSVYWYQQSLDQGLQFLIQYYNGEERAKGNILERFSAQQFPDLHSELNLSSLELGDSALYFCASSVSGTITDTQYFGPGTRLTVL.